The 32 T cell receptor beta chains reported below all come from one sample, sequenced in a study of T cell responses to AZD1222 COVID-19 vaccine (dated by TCRdb to the early 2020s). The time point label, as the study defines it: about 28 days (+/-7) after the second vaccine dose. Library creation used the immunoSEQ multiplex PCR assay. TCRdb limited this immuneACCESS table to in-frame rearrangements with V and J called. A share of clones is missing; checked studies link under half to unresolved V genes, and the rest is unexplained. In all, the sample holds some 130,000 clones, and more than 75% of those were seen once. The top ten constitute 1% to 1.4% of the sample. The material sequenced was peripheral blood, taken 28 days after the second AZD1222 dose. Receptors were obtained from an adult who received the AZD1222 COVID-19 vaccine.

J is TRBJ1-5 and V is TRBV11-2; D perhaps matches TRBD1 (5 bases). Trimming removed 0 bases from V and 2 bases from J, with 8 bases in between. The CDR3 length is 15 residues. Germline V CDR1 and CDR2: SGHAT, FQNNGV. CDR3 in DNA: TGTGCCAGCAGCTTAGATACGGGGCGCAATCAGCCCCAGCATTTT. As protein: CASSLDTGRNQPQHF.

This rearrangement joins TRBV5-1 to TRBJ2-7; 9 bases are a match to TRBD2. V lost 0 bases and J lost 3; bases outside the gene matches: 4. CDR1 and CDR2 from the germline V gene are SGHRS and YFSETQ. The CDR3 is made up of 15 amino acids. The CDR3 bases are TGCGCCAGCAGCTTGGACGCGGGAGGGTTCTACGAGCAGTACTTC. This gives the protein CASSLDAGGFYEQYF.

This clone appeared a single time. The J gene is TRBJ1-2, the V gene TRBV10-3, with TRBD1 matching over 9 bases. V shed 6 bases and J 6 bases; nucleotides not matched to a gene: 14. CDR1 is ENHRY and CDR2 is SYGVKD in the germline V gene. The CDR3 runs 16 residues. The CDR3 bases are TGTGCCATCAGCAGTCTTACAGGGGGCGGCCTTAATGGCTACACCTTC. Translated: CAISSLTGGGLNGYTF.

DNA of the CDR3: TGTGCCAGCAGTTTGGGGGTTTACGAGCAGTACTTC. It specifies CASSLGVYEQYF. The gene calls are TRBV28 and TRBJ2-7; D is tentatively TRBD1 or TRBD2 (5 bases each). Per germline, CDR1 MDHEN and CDR2 SYDVKM. Trimming stripped 3 bases from V and 4 bases from J, with 7 bases between. The CDR3 contains 12 residues.

The chain employs TRBV28 and TRBJ2-5; 14 bases align to TRBD2. There are 19 residues in the CDR3. The germline gives CDR1 MDHEN, CDR2 SYDVKM. V shed 3 bases and J 5 bases; nucleotides not matched to a gene: 14. In DNA, the CDR3 is TGTGCCAGCAGTTTTGGAAATTACCGCGGGACTAGCGGGAGTGAGACCCAGTACTTC. Amino acids: CASSFGNYRGTSGSETQYF.

This chain links TRBV5-1 with TRBJ2-2; D not resolved. CDR1 SGHRS and CDR2 YFSETQ come from the germline V gene. This CDR3 spans 13 amino acids. Between the trimmed V and J ends, which lost 3 bases and 5 bases, there was a span of 8 bases. The CDR3 nucleotides read TGCGCCAGCAGCTGGACCGTGACCGGGGAGCTGTTTTTT. Its translation: CASSWTVTGELFF.

The chain recombines TRBV6-5 with TRBJ1-1; a weak D match, TRBD1 (6 bases). The germline CDR1 and CDR2 sequences are MNHEY and SVGAGI. CDR3 length: 12 residues. Trimming removed 9 bases from V and 3 bases from J, with 11 bases in between. The DNA of the CDR3 is TGTGCCAGTCAGGGGAGGTACACTGAAGCTTTCTTT. Translated: CASQGRYTEAFF.

The chain recombines TRBV19 with TRBJ1-5; D ambiguous. Trimming left V 10 bases short and J 6 bases short, with 13 bases between. CDR3 length equals 12 residues. Per germline, CDR1 LNHDA and CDR2 SQIVND (reference sequence). Here the CDR3 DNA reads TGTGCCATAGGGCAGTATTTTCAGCCCCAGCATTTT. Translated, it gives CAIGQYFQPQHF.

This chain connects TRBV27 to TRBJ2-7; 9 bases agree with TRBD1. This CDR3 is built from 15 residues. Germline V gene data show CDR1 as MNHEY and CDR2 as SMNVEV (reference sequence). V gave up 5 bases and J gave up 3 bases; unmatched junction bases: 8. CDR3 amino acids: CASSPGTGIHYEQYF. Written as DNA, the CDR3 is TGTGCCAGCAGTCCCGGGACAGGGATACACTACGAGCAGTACTTC.

The genes are TRBV4-1 and TRBJ2-2; weak D call: TRBD2 (6 bases). The germline V gene encodes CDR1 MGHRA and CDR2 YSYEKL. Trimming cost V 7 bases and J 7 bases, with 19 bases left between them. This CDR3 is built from 15 residues. DNA of the CDR3: TGCGCCAGCACGCCAAGAGGAGCGGGTCTCGGGGAGCTGTTTTTT. Protein product: CASTPRGAGLGELFF.

The chain carries TRBV20-1 and TRBJ1-1; no reliable D call. Per germline, CDR1 DFQATT and CDR2 SNEGSKA (reference sequence). Trimming shortened V by 1 base and J by 6 bases, and 6 bases separated the two germline ends. The CDR3 length is 11 residues. The CDR3: CSARVRSEAFF. CDR3 nucleotides: TGCAGTGCTAGAGTCAGGTCTGAAGCTTTCTTT.

The gene calls are TRBV9 and TRBJ2-1; no reliable D call. The CDR3 covers 13 residues. V was trimmed by 0 bases and J by 4 bases, leaving 5 bases between them. In germline, CDR1 is SGDLS, CDR2 YYNGEE. CDR3 in amino acids: CASSVAGYNEQFF. The CDR3 bases are TGTGCCAGCAGCGTAGCCGGATACAATGAGCAGTTCTTC.

The chain links TRBV2 to TRBJ1-2; D is possibly TRBD1 (6 bases). The CDR3 is 13 residues long. Germline V gene sequence: CDR1 SNHLY, CDR2 FYNNEI. V was shortened by 6 bases and J by 5 bases, with 13 bases between the two germline ends. The CDR3 loop is CASSPTGLYGYTF. CDR3 nucleotide sequence: TGTGCCAGCAGCCCCACAGGGCTATATGGCTACACCTTC.

This chain uses TRBV28 with TRBJ1-2; 9 bases are a match to TRBD1. Germline assignment: CDR1 MDHEN and CDR2 SYDVKM. The CDR3 has 14 residues. Unmatched junction bases numbered 9, after V lost 9 bases and J lost 4 bases. The DNA for the CDR3 is TGTGCCAGTCGAACGGGGACAGGGCTCTATGGCTACACCTTC. It codes for CASRTGTGLYGYTF.

The chain carries TRBV6-1 and TRBJ2-5, with D possibly being TRBD1 or TRBD2 (5 bases each). V was clipped by 2 bases and J by 2 bases, with 9 bases between them. Germline-derived CDR1 and CDR2 are MNHNS and SASEGT. The CDR3 extends over 14 amino acids. CDR3 coding DNA: TGTGCCAGCAGTGAAATGTGGGGGCAAGAGACCCAGTACTTC. Protein product: CASSEMWGQETQYF.

This clone was detected once. The V gene is TRBV23-1, the J gene TRBJ1-1; a possible D gene is TRBD1 (5 bases). TRBV23-1 is an ORF; its function is uncertain. With 0 bases removed from V and 8 bases from J, the gap between germline ends came to 25 bases. This CDR3 is 18 amino acids long. The CDR3 DNA is TGCGCCAGCAGTCAATCTCGCAATCGGGGGAGCCCCAAGTCAGAAGCTTTCTTT. Its translation: CASSQSRNRGSPKSEAFF.

This clone was found once. This sequence joins TRBV6-5 and TRBJ1-5; 7 bases are a match to TRBD1. The CDR3 extends over 13 amino acids. CDR1 is MNHEY, CDR2 SVGAGI, per germline. J gave up 6 bases and V 7 bases, and 6 bases lay outside the gene matches. Here the CDR3 DNA reads TGTGCCAGCACCTCAGGGGGTGGTCAGCCCCAGCATTTT. This codes for CASTSGGGQPQHF.

The chain carries TRBV2 and TRBJ1-2, with a tentative D call TRBD1 (5 bases). Looked up from germline, CDR1 is SNHLY and CDR2 is FYNNEI. The CDR3 sequence is 15 residues long. V lost 6 bases and J lost 3, with 17 bases in between. The CDR3 loop reads CASRANSGGYYGYTF. Written as DNA, the CDR3 is TGTGCCAGCAGAGCCAACTCCGGGGGTTACTATGGCTACACCTTC. Complete variable domain (other parts from reference TRBV2 and TRBJ1-2): EPEVTQTPSHQVTQMGQEVILRCVPISNHLYFYWYRQILGQKVEFLVSFYNNEISEKSEIFDDQFSVERPDGSNFTLKIRSTKLEDSAMYFCASRANSGGYYGYTFGSGTRLTVV.

The V call is TRBV12-3 or TRBV12-4, the J call TRBJ2-2; no reliable D call. The CDR3 consists of 13 residues. Trimming left V 6 bases short and J 4 bases short, with 9 bases between. CDR3 in DNA: TGTGCCAGCAGGTTCCTGGGCACCGGGGAGCTGTTTTTT. It yields the protein CASRFLGTGELFF.

The V call is TRBV7-8, the J call TRBJ2-1, with 8 bases that match TRBD2. The trim removed 5 bases at V and 6 bases at J, leaving 12 bases unmatched. Germline V gene lookup returns CDR1 SGHVS and CDR2 FQNEAQ. The CDR3 is 16 amino acids. The CDR3 loop reads CASSQTDAGGRNEQFF. In DNA, the CDR3 is TGTGCCAGCAGCCAAACTGATGCGGGAGGACGCAATGAGCAGTTCTTC.

J is TRBJ1-2 and V is TRBV6-5, with unresolved D. The ends were cut back, 2 bases at V and 4 bases at J, with 14 bases in the middle. Germline CDR1 reads MNHEY; CDR2 reads SVGAGI. The CDR3 is 15 residues long. CDR3 protein: CASSYTPGPSYGYTF. The DNA of the CDR3 is TGTGCCAGCAGTTACACACCGGGCCCCTCCTATGGCTACACCTTC.

This chain connects TRBV28 to TRBJ2-1; 8 bases are a match to TRBD2. The length of the CDR3 is 17 residues. With V trimmed by 5 bases and J by 6 bases, 15 bases remained unmatched. Germline CDR1 MDHEN, CDR2 SYDVKM. CDR3 in DNA: TGTGCCAGCAGTGCTACTACCCGACTAGCGAAAGGCAATGAGCAGTTCTTC. This encodes CASSATTRLAKGNEQFF. The variable domain in full, completed from reference TRBV28 and TRBJ2-1, reads DVKVTQSSRYLVKRTGEKVFLECVQDMDHENMFWYRQDPGLGLRLIYFSYDVKMKEKGDIPEGYSVSREKKERFSLILESASTNQTSMYLCASSATTRLAKGNEQFFGPGTRLTVL.

J is TRBJ2-7 and V is TRBV11-2; tentatively, D is TRBD2 (5 bases). The V and J ends lost 3 bases and 5 bases respectively, with 17 bases between them. The germline V gene encodes CDR1 SGHAT and CDR2 FQNNGV. The CDR3 is 15 amino acids. Here the CDR3 reads CASSFLQPGENEQYF. The CDR3 DNA reads as TGTGCCAGCAGCTTCCTTCAACCCGGGGAAAACGAGCAGTACTTC. The variable domain in full, completed from reference TRBV11-2 and TRBJ2-7, reads EAGVAQSPRYKIIEKRQSVAFWCNPISGHATLYWYQQILGQGPKLLIQFQNNGVVDDSQLPKDRFSAERLKGVDSTLKIQPAKLEDSAVYLCASSFLQPGENEQYFGPGTRLTVT.

The rearrangement joins TRBV5-4 to TRBJ1-2; tentative D call: TRBD1 (5 bases). Looked up from germline, CDR1 is SGHNT and CDR2 is YYREEE (reference sequence). V lost 2 bases, J lost 6 bases, and 20 bases lay in between. This CDR3 comprises 16 residues. The CDR3 spells CASSLVNRGKLNGYTF. CDR3 sequence (DNA): TGTGCCAGCAGCTTAGTTAATCGGGGGAAACTTAATGGCTACACCTTC. The full variable domain, its missing parts supplied by reference TRBV5-4 and TRBJ1-2, is ETGVTQSPTHLIKTRGQQVTLRCSSQSGHNTVSWYQQALGQGPQFIFQYYREEENGRGNFPPRFSGLQFPNYSSELNVNALELDDSALYLCASSLVNRGKLNGYTFGSGTRLTVV.

This chain joins TRBV7-3 and TRBJ2-6, with no clear D. Trimming took off 1 base at V and 2 bases at J, with 18 bases between the two ends. CDR1 is SGHTA, CDR2 FQGTGA, per germline. This CDR3 has 19 residues. This CDR3 reads CASSLRPRQDKAGANVLTF. CDR3 sequence (DNA): TGTGCCAGCAGCTTAAGGCCCAGGCAGGATAAGGCTGGGGCCAACGTCCTGACTTTC.

As for this clone: This specimen includes other DNA sequences encoding the same CDR3. The chain employs TRBV7-8 and TRBJ1-2, with D hard to call. Germline V gene sequence: CDR1 SGHVS, CDR2 FQNEAQ. The CDR3 is 13 residues long. With 5 bases removed from V and 2 bases from J, the gap between germline ends came to 9 bases. The CDR3 DNA follows: TGTGCCAGCAGCCCCGATAAAAACTATGGCTACACCTTC. Translating gives CASSPDKNYGYTF.

The chain links TRBV7-9 to TRBJ2-7, with 7 bases identical to TRBD1. The CDR3 consists of 16 residues. The V segment lost 5 bases and the J segment 3 bases; nucleotides outside the gene matches: 13. CDR1 SEHNR and CDR2 FQNEAQ come from the germline V gene (reference sequence). The CDR3 DNA reads as TGTGCCAGCAGCCTAAATCCCGGGACAGACCTCTACGAGCAGTACTTC. Translated, it gives CASSLNPGTDLYEQYF.

The chain joins TRBV5-1 to TRBJ2-1, with D possibly matching TRBD2 (6 bases). This CDR3 has 19 amino acids. Germline lookup yields CDR1 SGHRS and CDR2 YFSETQ. Trimming stripped 1 base from V and 0 bases from J, with 20 bases between. CDR3 in amino acids: CASSLSLFREKGSYNEQFF. The DNA of the CDR3 is TGCGCCAGCAGCTTGTCATTGTTCCGGGAGAAGGGCTCCTACAATGAGCAGTTCTTC.

V usage is TRBV9 and J usage is TRBJ2-7; D is perhaps TRBD2 (6 bases). Germline V gives CDR1 SGDLS, CDR2 YYNGEE. CDR3 size: 14 residues. The V end lost 2 bases, the J end lost 0 bases, and 9 bases lay between the germline ends. The CDR3 loop reads CASSVTSTSYEQYF. The CDR3 coding sequence is TGTGCCAGCAGCGTGACTAGTACCTCCTACGAGCAGTACTTC.

This chain links TRBV19 with TRBJ1-5, with D possibly TRBD1 on 6 matching bases. The CDR3 is 15 residues long. Per the germline V gene, CDR1 is LNHDA and CDR2 is SQIVND (reference sequence). Trimming took off 8 bases at V and 0 bases at J, with 14 bases between the two ends. CDR3 sequence: CASRNRVPSNQPQHF. CDR3 nucleotide sequence: TGTGCCAGTCGAAACAGGGTCCCTAGCAATCAGCCCCAGCATTTT.

The V gene is TRBV18, the J gene TRBJ2-2; D not certain. V lost 6 bases to trimming and J lost 7 bases, with 9 bases between them. Germline lookup yields CDR1 KGHSH and CDR2 LQKENI. The CDR3 spans 12 residues. This CDR3 reads CASSEPVGELFF. CDR3 DNA: TGTGCCAGCTCCGAGCCGGTCGGGGAGCTGTTTTTT.

The genes are TRBV2 and TRBJ2-5; the match to TRBD1 covers 11 bases. Looked up from germline, CDR1 is SNHLY and CDR2 is FYNNEI. The CDR3 extends over 13 amino acids. Trimming took 6 bases from V and 5 from J; bases not matched to a gene: 2. In DNA, the CDR3 is TGTGCCAGCAGGGGGGACAGGGGGGAGACCCAGTACTTC. This gives the protein CASRGDRGETQYF.